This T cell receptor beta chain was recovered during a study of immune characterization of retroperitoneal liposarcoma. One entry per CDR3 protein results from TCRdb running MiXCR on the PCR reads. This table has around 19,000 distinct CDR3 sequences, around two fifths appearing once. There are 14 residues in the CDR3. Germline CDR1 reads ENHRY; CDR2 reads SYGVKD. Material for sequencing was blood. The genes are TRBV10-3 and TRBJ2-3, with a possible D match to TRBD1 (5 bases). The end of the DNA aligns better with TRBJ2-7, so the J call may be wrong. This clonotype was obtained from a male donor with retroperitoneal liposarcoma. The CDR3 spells CAIKDSIPPYEQYF. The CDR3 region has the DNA TGTGCCATCAAAGACAGCATACCACCCTACGAGCAGTACTTC.